The rows below give T cell receptor beta chains drawn from one sample of a study of vaccination and CD4 T cells after COVID-19. Their cognate antigens are unknown. TCRdb passed the PCR reads through MiXCR, listing each CDR3 protein once. The data show some 14,000 distinct CDR3 sequences, with 55% to 70% seen just once and roughly 6.2% held by the top ten. Sequencing used CD4+ T cells from blood, cultured in vitro. The receptor source for this set is a human donor who had recovered from COVID-19. CDR3s leave out the opening cysteine and the closing phenylalanine or tryptophan.

V: TRBV6-1
CDR3: ASTWAGGREEQY

V: TRBV12-3/TRBV12-4
CDR3: ASSPPRGMNTEAF

V: TRBV6-2/TRBV6-3
CDR3: ASSSWTGGTDTQY

V: TRBV29-1
CDR3: SVDVQGPPYEQY

V: TRBV7-2
CDR3: ASSSDRGQETQY

V: TRBV30
CDR3: AWSLGVSNQPQH

V: TRBV19
CDR3: ASSTGQGNTEAF

V: TRBV20-1
CDR3: SAGTSGRREQF

V: TRBV5-5
CDR3: ASSLAVLSNQPQH

V: TRBV10-1
CDR3: ASSESIAGSQETQY

V: TRBV9
CDR3: ASSVDPQGSTEAF

V: TRBV9
CDR3: ASGQGPSNTEAF

V: TRBV5-4
CDR3: ASSSPSGGSYNEQF

V: TRBV24-1
CDR3: ATRGSGVLNTEAF

V: TRBV7-3
CDR3: ASSPGLAGDGEQF

V: TRBV5-1
CDR3: ASSPSGVYEQY

V: TRBV19
CDR3: ASTTGLRTEYYGYT

V: TRBV29-1
CDR3: SVGREGLTGELF

V: TRBV10-3
CDR3: AISGKLTSTDTQY

V: TRBV11-3
CDR3: ASSPDGNQPQH

V: TRBV5-5
CDR3: ASSFSVQREKLF

V: TRBV5-1
CDR3: ASSLEGGTAPYEQY

V: TRBV20-1
CDR3: SASSPGAYEQY

V: TRBV20-1
CDR3: SARDPLAVYNEQF

V: TRBV27
CDR3: ASSPRTGDGYT

V: TRBV6-1
CDR3: ASSPGTSGRNEQF

V: TRBV18
CDR3: ASSPPSREGGYT

V: TRBV5-1
CDR3: ASRAGGQLEAF